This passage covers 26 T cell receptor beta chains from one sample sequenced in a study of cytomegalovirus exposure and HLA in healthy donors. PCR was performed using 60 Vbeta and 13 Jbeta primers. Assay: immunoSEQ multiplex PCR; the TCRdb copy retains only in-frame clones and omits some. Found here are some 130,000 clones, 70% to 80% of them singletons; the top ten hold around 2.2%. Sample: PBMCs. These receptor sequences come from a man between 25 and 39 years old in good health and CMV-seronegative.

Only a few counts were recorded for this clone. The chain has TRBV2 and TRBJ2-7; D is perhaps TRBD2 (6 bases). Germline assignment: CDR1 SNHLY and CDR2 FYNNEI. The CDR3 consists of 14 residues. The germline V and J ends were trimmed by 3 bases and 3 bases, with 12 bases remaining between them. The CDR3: CASSEGGIIYEQYF. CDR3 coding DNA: TGTGCCAGCAGTGAGGGCGGGATAATCTACGAGCAGTACTTC.

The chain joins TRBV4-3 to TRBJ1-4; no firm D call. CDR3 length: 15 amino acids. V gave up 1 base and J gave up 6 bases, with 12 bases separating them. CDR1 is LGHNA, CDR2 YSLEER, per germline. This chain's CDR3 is CASSQGLGVDEKLFF. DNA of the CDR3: TGCGCCAGCAGCCAAGGTCTCGGGGTAGATGAAAAACTGTTTTTT.

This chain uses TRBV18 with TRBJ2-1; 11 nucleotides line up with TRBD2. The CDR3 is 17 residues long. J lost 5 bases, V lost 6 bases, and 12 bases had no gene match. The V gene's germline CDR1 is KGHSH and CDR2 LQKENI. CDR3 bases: TGTGCCAGCTCTGGGGTTAAGTTACTAGCGGGAGACAATGAGCAGTTCTTC. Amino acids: CASSGVKLLAGDNEQFF. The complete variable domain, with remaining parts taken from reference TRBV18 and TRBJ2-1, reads NAGVMQNPRHLVRRRGQEARLRCSPMKGHSHVYWYRQLPEEGLKFMVYLQKENIIDESGMPKERFSAEFPKEGPSILRIQQVVRGDSAAYFCASSGVKLLAGDNEQFFGPGTRLTVL.

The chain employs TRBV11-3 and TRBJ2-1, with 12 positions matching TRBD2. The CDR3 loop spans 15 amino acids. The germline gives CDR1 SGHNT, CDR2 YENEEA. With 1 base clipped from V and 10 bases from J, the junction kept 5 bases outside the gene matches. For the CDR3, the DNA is TGTGCCAGCAGCTTAGGACTAGCGGGAGTGGGGGAGCAGTTCTTC. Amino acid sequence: CASSLGLAGVGEQFF. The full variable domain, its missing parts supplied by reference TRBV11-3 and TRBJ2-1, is EAGVVQSPRYKIIEKKQPVAFWCNPISGHNTLYWYLQNLGQGPELLIRYENEEAVDDSQLPKDRFSAERLKGVDSTLKIQPAELGDSAVYLCASSLGLAGVGEQFFGPGTRLTVL.

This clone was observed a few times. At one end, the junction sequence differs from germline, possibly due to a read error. CDR3 sequence (DNA): TGTGCCAGCAGTGCCGGGACAGGGAACGCTGAAGCTTTCTTT. Translated: CASSAGTGNAEAFF. The chain employs TRBV6-1 and TRBJ1-1, with TRBD1 matching 9 bases. CDR3 size: 14 residues. Germline CDR1 is MNHNS and CDR2 is SASEGT.

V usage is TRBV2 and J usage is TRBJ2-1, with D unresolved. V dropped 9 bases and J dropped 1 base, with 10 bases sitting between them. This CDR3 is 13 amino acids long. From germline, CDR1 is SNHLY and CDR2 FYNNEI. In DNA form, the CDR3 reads TGTGCCAGTCCGAACCTATCCTACAATGAGCAGTTCTTC. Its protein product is CASPNLSYNEQFF.

The CDR3 loop is CASSQPTGGNTEAFF. The CDR3 DNA follows: TGTGCCAGCAGTCAACCGACAGGGGGTAACACTGAAGCTTTCTTT. The rearrangement links TRBV28 to TRBJ1-1, with TRBD1 identical over 9 bases. The V and J ends lost 5 bases and 2 bases, in that order; junction bases with no gene match: 6. The germline CDR1 and CDR2 sequences are MDHEN and SYDVKM. The CDR3 runs to 15 residues.

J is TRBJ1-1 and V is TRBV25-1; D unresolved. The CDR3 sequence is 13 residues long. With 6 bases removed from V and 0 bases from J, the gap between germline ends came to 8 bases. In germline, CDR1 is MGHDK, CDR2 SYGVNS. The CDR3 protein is CASRDTVNTEAFF. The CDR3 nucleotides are TGTGCCAGCAGGGATACAGTGAACACTGAAGCTTTCTTT.

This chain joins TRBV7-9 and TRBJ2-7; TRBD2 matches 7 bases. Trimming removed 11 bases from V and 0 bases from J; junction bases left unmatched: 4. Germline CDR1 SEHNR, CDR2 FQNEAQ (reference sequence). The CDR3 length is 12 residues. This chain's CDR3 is CAGEGSSYEQYF. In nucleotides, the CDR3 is TGTGCCGGGGAGGGAAGCTCCTACGAGCAGTACTTC.

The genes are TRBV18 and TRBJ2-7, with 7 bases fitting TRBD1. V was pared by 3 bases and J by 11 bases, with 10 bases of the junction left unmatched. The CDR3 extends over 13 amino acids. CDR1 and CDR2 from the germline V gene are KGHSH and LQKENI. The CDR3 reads CASSPHPGQREYF. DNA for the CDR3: TGTGCCAGCTCACCCCATCCGGGACAGAGGGAGTACTTC.

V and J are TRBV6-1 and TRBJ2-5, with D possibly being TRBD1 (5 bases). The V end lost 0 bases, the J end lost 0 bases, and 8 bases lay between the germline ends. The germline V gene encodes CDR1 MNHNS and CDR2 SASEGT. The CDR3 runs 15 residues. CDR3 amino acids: CASSEAGADQETQYF. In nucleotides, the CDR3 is TGTGCCAGCAGTGAAGCAGGGGCGGACCAAGAGACCCAGTACTTC.

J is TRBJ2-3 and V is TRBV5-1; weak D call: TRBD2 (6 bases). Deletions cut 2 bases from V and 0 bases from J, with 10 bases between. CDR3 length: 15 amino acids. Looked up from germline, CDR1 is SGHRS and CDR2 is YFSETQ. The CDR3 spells CASSFRGSSTDTQYF. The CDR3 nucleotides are TGCGCCAGCAGCTTCCGGGGGTCGAGCACAGATACGCAGTATTTT.

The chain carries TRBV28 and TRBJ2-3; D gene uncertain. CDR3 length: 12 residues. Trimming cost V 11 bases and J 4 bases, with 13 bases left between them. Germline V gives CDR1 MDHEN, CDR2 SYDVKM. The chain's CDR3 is CASMKNADTQYF. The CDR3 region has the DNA TGTGCCTCTATGAAGAACGCAGATACGCAGTATTTT.

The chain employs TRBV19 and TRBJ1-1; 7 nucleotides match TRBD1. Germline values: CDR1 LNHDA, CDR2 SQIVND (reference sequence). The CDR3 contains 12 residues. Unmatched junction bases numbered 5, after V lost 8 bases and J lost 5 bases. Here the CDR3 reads CASGDRQTEAFF. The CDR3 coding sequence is TGTGCCAGTGGGGACAGACAAACTGAAGCTTTCTTT.

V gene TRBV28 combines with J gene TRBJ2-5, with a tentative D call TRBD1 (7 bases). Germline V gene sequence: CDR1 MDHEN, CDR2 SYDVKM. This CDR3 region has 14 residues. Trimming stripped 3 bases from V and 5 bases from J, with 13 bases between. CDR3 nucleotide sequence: TGTGCCAGCAGTTTCTGGCAGGGGGGTGAGACCCAGTACTTC. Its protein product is CASSFWQGGETQYF.

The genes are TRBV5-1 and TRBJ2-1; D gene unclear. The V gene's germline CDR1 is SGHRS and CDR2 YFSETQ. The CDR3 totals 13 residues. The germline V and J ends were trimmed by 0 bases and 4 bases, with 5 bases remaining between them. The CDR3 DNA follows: TGCGCCAGCAGCTTGGCGTATTACAATGAGCAGTTCTTC. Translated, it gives CASSLAYYNEQFF.

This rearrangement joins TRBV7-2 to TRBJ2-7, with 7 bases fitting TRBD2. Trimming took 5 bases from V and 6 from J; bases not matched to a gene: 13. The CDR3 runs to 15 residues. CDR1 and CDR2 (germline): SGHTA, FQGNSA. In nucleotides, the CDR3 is TGTGCCAGCAGCACTCAGGGAGGGCGAGCGCGCGAGCAGTACTTC. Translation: CASSTQGGRAREQYF. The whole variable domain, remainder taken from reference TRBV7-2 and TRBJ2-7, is GAGVSQSPSNKVTEKGKDVELRCDPISGHTALYWYRQSLGQGLEFLIYFQGNSAPDKSGLPSDRFSAERTGGSVSTLTIQRTQQEDSAVYLCASSTQGGRAREQYFGPGTRLTVT.

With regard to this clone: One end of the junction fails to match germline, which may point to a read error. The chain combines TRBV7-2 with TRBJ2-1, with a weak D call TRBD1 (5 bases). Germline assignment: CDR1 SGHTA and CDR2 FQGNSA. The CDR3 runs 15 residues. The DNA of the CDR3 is TGTGCCAGCAGCTTCCGTCAGGGCTCCAACAATGAGCAGTTCTTC. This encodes CASSFRQGSNNEQFF.

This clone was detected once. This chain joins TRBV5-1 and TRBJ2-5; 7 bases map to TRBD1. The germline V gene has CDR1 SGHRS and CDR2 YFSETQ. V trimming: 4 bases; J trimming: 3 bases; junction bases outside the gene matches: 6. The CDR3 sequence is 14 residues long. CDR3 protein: CASSPRTGEETQYF. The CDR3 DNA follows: TGCGCCAGCAGCCCTCGAACAGGGGAAGAGACCCAGTACTTC.

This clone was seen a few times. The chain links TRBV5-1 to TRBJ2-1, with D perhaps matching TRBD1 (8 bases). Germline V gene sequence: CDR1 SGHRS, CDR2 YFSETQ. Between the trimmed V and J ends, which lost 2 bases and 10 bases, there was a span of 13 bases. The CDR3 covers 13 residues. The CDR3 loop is CASSLQGGEEQFF. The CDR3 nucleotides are TGCGCCAGCAGCTTACAGGGGGGGGAAGAGCAGTTCTTC.

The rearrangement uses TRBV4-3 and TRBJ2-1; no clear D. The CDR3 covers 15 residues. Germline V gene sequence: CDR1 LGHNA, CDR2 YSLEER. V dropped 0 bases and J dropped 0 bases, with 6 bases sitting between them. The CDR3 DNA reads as TGCGCCAGCAGCCAAGAGCGGATCTCCTACAATGAGCAGTTCTTC. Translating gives CASSQERISYNEQFF.

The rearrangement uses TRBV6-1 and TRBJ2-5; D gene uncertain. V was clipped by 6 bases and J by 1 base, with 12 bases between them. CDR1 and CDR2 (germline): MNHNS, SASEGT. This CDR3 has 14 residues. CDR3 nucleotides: TGTGCCAGCAGCCCAGACATATTCCAAGAGACCCAGTACTTC. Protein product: CASSPDIFQETQYF.

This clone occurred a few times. The CDR3 sequence: CASSLPGQPQHF. In DNA, the CDR3 is TGTGCCAGCAGTTTACCGGGTCAGCCCCAGCATTTT. This sequence joins TRBV27 and TRBJ1-5; the D is unclear. Germline V gene sequence: CDR1 MNHEY, CDR2 SMNVEV (reference sequence). The CDR3 is made up of 12 amino acids. V gave up 2 bases and J gave up 6 bases, with 5 bases separating them.

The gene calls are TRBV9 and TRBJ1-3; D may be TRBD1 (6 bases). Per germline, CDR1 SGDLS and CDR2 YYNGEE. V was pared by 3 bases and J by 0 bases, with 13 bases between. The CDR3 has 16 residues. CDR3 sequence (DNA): TGTGCCAGCAGCGCCCAACAGGGCCCCTCTGGAAACACCATATATTTT. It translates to CASSAQQGPSGNTIYF.

The DNA for the CDR3 is TGTGCCAGCTTCGCGGACAGCTCCTACGAGCAGTACTTC. Protein sequence: CASFADSSYEQYF. This chain links TRBV25-1 with TRBJ2-7; a weak D match, TRBD1 (6 bases). Trimming took 8 bases from V and 0 from J, leaving 11 bases between them. Germline CDR1 reads MGHDK; CDR2 reads SYGVNS. This CDR3 has 13 residues.

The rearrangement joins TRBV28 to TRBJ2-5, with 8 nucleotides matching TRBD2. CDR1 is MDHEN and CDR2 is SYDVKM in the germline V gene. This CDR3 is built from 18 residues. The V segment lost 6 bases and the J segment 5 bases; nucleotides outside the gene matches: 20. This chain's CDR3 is CASSTGSGSGSLWETQYF. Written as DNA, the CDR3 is TGTGCCAGCAGCACTGGGTCAGGAAGCGGGAGTCTGTGGGAGACCCAGTACTTC.